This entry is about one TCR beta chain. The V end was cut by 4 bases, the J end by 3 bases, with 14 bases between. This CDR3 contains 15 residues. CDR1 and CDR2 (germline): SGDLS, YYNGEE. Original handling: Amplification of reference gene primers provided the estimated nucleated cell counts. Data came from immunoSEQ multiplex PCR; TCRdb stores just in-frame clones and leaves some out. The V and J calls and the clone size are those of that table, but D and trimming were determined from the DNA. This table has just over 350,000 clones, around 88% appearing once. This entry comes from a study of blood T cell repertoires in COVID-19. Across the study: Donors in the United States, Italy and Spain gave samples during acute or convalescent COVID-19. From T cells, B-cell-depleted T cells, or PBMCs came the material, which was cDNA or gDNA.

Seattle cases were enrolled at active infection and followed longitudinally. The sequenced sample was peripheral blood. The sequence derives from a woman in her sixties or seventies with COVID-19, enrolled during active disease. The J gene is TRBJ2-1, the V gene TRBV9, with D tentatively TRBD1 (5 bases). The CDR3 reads CASSTGAQIYNEQFF. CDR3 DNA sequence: TGTGCCAGCAGCACAGGTGCCCAGATCTACAATGAGCAGTTCTTC.